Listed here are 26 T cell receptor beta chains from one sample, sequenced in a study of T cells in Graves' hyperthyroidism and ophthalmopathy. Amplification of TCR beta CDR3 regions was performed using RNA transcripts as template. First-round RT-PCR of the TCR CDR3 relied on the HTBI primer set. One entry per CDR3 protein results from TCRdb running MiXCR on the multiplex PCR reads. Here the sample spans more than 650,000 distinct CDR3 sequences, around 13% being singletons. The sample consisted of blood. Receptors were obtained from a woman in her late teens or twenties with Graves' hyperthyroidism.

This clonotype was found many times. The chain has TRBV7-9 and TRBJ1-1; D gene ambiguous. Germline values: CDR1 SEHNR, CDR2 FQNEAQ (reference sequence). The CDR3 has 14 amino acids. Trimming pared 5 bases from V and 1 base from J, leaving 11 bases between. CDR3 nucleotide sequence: TGTGCCAGCAGCCCAAGTGATCGGAACACTGAAGCTTTCTTT. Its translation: CASSPSDRNTEAFF.

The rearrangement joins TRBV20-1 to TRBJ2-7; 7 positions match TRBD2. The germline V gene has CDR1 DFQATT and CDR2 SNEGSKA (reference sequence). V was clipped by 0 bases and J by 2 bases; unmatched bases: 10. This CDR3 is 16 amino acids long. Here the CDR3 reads CSARDSKRTRAYEQYF. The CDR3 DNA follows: TGCAGTGCTAGAGATTCTAAGAGGACTAGGGCCTACGAGCAGTACTTC.

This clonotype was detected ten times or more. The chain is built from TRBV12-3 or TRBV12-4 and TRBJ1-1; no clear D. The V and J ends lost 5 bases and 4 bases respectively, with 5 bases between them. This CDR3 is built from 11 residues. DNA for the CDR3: TGTGCCAGCAGTCAAAGCACTGAAGCTTTCTTT. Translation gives CASSQSTEAFF.

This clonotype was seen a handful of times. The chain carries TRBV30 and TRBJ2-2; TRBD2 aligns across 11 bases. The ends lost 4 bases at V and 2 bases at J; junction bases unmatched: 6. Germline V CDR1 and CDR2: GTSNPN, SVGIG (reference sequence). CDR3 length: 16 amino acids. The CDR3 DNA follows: TGTGCCTGGAACCCCGGACTAGCGGGCAACACCGGGGAGCTGTTTTTT. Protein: CAWNPGLAGNTGELFF.

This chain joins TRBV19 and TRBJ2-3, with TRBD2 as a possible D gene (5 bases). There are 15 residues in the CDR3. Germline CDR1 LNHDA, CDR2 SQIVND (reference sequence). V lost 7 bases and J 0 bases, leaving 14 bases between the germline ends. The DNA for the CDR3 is TGTGCCAGTACCGCTACGGGATCTAGCACAGATACGCAGTATTTT. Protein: CASTATGSSTDTQYF.

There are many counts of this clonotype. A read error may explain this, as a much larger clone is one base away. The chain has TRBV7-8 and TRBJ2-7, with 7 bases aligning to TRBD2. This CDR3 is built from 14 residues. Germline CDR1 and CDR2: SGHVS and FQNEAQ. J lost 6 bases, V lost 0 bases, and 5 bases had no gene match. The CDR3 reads CASSLAGGPFEQYF. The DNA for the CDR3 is TGTGCCAGCAGCTTAGCGGGAGGGCCCTTCGAGCAGTACTTC.

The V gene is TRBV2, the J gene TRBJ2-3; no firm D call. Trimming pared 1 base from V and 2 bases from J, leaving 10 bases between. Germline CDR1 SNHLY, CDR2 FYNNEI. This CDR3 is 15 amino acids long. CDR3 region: CASSEGGGPTDTQYF. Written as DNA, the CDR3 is TGTGCCAGCAGTGAAGGAGGTGGGCCCACAGATACGCAGTATTTT.

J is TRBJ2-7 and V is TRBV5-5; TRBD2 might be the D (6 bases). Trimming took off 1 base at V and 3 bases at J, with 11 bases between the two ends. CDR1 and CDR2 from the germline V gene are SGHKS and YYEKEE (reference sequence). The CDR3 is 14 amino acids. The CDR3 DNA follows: TGTGCCAGCAGCTTGAGCGGGTCCGTCTACGAGCAGTACTTC. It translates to CASSLSGSVYEQYF.

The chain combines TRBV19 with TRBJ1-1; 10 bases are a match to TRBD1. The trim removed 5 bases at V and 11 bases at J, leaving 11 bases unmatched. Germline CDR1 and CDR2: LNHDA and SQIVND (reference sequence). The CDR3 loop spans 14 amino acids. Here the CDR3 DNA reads TGTGCCAGTAGTGGGGACAGGGGAAAATTTAACGCTTTCTTT. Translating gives CASSGDRGKFNAFF. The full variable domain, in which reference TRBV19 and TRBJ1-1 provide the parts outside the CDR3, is DGGITQSPKYLFRKEGQNVTLSCEQNLNHDAMYWYRQDPGQGLRLIYYSQIVNDFQKGDIAEGYSVSREKKESFPLTVTSAQKNPTAFYLCASSGDRGKFNAFFGQGTRLTVV.

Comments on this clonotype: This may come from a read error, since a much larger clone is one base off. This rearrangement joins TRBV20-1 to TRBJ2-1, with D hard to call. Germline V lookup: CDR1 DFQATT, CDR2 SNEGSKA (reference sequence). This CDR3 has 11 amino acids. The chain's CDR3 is CSARDRHEQLF. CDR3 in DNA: TGCAGTGCTAGAGATCGCCATGAGCAGCTCTTC.

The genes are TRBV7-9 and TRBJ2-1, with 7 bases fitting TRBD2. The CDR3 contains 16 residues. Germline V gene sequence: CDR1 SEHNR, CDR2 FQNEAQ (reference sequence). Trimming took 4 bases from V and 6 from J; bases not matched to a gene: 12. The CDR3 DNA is TGTGCCAGCAGCTCCTTGACTAGCCGGACGGTCAATGAGCAGTTCTTC. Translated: CASSSLTSRTVNEQFF. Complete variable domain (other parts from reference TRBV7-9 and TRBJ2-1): DTGVSQNPRHKITKRGQNVTFRCDPISEHNRLYWYRQTLGQGPEFLTYFQNEAQLEKSRLLSDRFSAERPKGSFSTLEIQRTEQGDSAMYLCASSSLTSRTVNEQFFGPGTRLTVL.

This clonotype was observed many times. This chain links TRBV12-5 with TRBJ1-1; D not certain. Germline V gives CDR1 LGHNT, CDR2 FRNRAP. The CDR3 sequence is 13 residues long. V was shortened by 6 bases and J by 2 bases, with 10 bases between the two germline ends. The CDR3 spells CASGGDLNTEAFF. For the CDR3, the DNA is TGTGCTAGTGGAGGAGACCTTAACACTGAAGCTTTCTTT.

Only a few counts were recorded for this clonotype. This chain's CDR3 is CASTPNEGMRRNEQFF. As DNA, the CDR3 is TGCGCCAGCACCCCCAATGAGGGGATGCGGCGGAATGAGCAGTTCTTC. The chain uses TRBV4-1 and TRBJ2-1; D possibly matches TRBD1 or TRBD2 (5 bases each). The CDR3 runs 16 residues. CDR1 is MGHRA, CDR2 YSYEKL, per germline. V was pared by 7 bases and J by 7 bases, with 23 bases between.

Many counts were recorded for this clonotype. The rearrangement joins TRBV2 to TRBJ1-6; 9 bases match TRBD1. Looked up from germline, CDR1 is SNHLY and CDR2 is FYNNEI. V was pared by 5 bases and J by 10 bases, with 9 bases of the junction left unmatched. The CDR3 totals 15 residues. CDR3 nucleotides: TGTGCCAGCAGTTGGGACAGGGAGGGTAGCTCACCCCTCCACTTT. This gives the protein CASSWDREGSSPLHF.

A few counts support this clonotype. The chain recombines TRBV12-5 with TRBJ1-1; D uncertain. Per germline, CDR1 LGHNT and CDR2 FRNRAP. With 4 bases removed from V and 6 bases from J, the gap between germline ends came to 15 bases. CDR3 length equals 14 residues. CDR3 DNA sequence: TGTGCTAGTGGTTCACCTGCCCTGGGCGCTGAAGCTTTCTTT. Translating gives CASGSPALGAEAFF.

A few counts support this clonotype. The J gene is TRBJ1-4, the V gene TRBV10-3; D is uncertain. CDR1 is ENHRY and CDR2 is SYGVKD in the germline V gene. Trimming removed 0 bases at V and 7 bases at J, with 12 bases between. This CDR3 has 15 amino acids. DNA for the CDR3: TGTGCCATCAGTGAGTCGAATCAAGGGCGTGAAAAACTGTTTTTT. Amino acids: CAISESNQGREKLFF.

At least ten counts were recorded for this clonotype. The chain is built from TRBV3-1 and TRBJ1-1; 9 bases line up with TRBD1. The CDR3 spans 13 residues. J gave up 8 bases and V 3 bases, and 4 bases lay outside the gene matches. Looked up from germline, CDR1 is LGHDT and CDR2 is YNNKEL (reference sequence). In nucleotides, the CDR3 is TGTGCCAGCAGCCAGGGGACAGGGAGGGAAGCTTTCTTT. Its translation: CASSQGTGREAFF.

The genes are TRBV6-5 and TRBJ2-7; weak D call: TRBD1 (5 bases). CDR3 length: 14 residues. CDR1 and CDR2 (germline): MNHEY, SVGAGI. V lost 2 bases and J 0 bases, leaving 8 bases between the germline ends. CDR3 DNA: TGTGCCAGCAGTTACCAGGGTCGCTCCTACGAGCAGTACTTC. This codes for CASSYQGRSYEQYF.

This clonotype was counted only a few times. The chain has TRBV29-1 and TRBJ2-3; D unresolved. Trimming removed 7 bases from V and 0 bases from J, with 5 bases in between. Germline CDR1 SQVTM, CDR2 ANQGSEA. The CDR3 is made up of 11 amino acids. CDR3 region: CSGGSTDTQYF. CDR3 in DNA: TGCAGCGGTGGGAGCACAGATACGCAGTATTTT.

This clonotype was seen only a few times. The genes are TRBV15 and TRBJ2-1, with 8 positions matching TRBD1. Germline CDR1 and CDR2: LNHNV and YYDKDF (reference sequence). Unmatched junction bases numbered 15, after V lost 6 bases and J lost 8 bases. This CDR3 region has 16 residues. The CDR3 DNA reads TGTGCCACCAGACCCGGTGACAGGGGAAGGGTCGATGAGCAGTTCTTC. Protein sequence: CATRPGDRGRVDEQFF.

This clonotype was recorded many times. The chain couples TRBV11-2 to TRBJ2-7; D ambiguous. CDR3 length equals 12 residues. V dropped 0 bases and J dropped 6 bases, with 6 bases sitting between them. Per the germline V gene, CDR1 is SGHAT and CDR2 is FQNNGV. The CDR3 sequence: CASSLDRAEQYF. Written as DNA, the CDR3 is TGTGCCAGCAGCTTAGATCGTGCCGAGCAGTACTTC.

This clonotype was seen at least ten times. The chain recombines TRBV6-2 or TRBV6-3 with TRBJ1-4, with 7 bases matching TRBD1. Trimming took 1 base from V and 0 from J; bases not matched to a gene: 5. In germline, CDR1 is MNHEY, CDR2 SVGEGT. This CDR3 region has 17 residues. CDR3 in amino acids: CASSYFGQAATNEKLFF. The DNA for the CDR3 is TGTGCCAGCAGTTACTTCGGACAGGCTGCAACTAATGAAAAACTGTTTTTT.

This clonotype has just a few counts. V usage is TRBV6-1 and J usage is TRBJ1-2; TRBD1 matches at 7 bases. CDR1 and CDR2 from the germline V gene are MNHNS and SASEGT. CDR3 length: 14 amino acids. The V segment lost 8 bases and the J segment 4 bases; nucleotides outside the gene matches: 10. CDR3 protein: CASVFTGDTYGYTF. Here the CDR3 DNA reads TGTGCCAGCGTCTTTACAGGGGATACCTATGGCTACACCTTC.

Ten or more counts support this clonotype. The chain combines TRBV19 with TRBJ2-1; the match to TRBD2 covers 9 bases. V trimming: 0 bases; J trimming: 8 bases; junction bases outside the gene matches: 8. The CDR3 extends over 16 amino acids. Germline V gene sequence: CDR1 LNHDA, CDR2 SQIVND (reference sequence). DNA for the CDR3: TGTGCCAGTAGTATAGAGGGCGGGAGGGCCGTATATGAGCAGTTCTTC. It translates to CASSIEGGRAVYEQFF. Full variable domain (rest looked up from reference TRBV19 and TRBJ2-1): DGGITQSPKYLFRKEGQNVTLSCEQNLNHDAMYWYRQDPGQGLRLIYYSQIVNDFQKGDIAEGYSVSREKKESFPLTVTSAQKNPTAFYLCASSIEGGRAVYEQFFGPGTRLTVL.

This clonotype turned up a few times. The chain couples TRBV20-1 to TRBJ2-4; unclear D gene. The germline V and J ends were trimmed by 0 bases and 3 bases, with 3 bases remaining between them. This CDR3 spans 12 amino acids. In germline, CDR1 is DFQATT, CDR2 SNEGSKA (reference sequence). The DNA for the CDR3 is TGCAGTGCTAGAGACGACAAAAACATTCAGTACTTC. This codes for CSARDDKNIQYF.

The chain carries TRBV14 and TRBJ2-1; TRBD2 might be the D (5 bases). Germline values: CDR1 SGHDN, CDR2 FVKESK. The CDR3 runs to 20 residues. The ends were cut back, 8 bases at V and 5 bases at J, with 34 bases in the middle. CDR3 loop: CASSPPPQRARPDLNNEQFF. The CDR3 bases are TGTGCCAGCTCCCCCCCCCCGCAGAGGGCCCGACCCGATCTTAACAATGAGCAGTTCTTC.